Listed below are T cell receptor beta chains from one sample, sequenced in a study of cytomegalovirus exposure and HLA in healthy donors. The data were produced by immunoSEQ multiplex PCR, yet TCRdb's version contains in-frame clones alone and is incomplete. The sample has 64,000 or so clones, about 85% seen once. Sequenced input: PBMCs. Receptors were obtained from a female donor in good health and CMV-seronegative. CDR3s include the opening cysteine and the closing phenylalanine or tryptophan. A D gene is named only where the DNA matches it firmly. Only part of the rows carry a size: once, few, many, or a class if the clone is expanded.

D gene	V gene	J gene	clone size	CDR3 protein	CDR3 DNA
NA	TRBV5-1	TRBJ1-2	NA	CASSSGDGYGYTF	TGCGCCAGCAGCTCAGGGGACGGGTACGGCTACACCTTC
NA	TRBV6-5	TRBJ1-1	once	CASRLTRNTEAFF	TGTGCCAGCAGATTAACAAGGAACACTGAAGCTTTCTTT
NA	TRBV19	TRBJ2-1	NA	CASSILGGGGYNEQFF	TGTGCCAGTAGTATCTTAGGAGGGGGCGGCTACAATGAGCAGTTCTTC
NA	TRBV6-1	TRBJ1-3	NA	CASSAQAAGSGNTIYF	TGTGCCAGCAGTGCACAGGCGGCCGGCTCTGGAAACACCATATATTTT
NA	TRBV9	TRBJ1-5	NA	CASSVGGSQPQHF	TGTGCCAGCAGCGTGGGGGGGAGTCAGCCCCAGCATTTT
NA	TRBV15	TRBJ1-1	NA	CATSRDWQGGTEAFF	TGTGCCACCAGCAGAGATTGGCAGGGTGGCACTGAAGCTTTCTTT
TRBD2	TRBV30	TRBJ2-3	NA	CAWTQLAGVDTQYF	TGTGCCTGGACCCAACTAGCGGGAGTAGATACGCAGTATTTT
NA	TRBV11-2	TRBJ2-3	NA	CASSLGTGTTDTQYF	TGTGCCAGCAGCTTAGGTACAGGGACGACAGATACGCAGTATTTT
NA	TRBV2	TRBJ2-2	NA	CASSDAAGAAGELFF	TGTGCCAGCAGTGATGCTGCAGGGGCGGCCGGGGAGCTGTTTTTT
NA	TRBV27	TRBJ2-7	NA	CASSLSVAGASYEQYF	TGTGCCAGCAGTTTATCGGTGGCAGGGGCTTCCTACGAGCAGTACTTC
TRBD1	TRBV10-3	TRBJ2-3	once	CAIRGQGKGDTQYF	TGTGCCATCAGGGGACAGGGAAAAGGAGATACGCAGTATTTT
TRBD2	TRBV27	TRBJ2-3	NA	CASRGLAGYTQYF	TGTGCCAGCAGAGGACTAGCGGGGTATACGCAGTATTTT
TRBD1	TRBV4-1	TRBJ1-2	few	CASSQAGTANYGYTF	TGTGCCAGCAGCCAAGCTGGGACAGCTAACTATGGCTACACCTTC
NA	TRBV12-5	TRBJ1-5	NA	CASGLVLTITGNQPQHF	TGTGCTAGTGGTTTGGTACTAACGATAACGGGCAATCAGCCCCAGCATTTT
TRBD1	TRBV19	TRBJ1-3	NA	CASSWTGGNTIYF	TGTGCCAGTAGTTGGACAGGCGGAAACACCATATATTTT
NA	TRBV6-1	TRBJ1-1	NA	CASIHIGVVTEAFF	TGTGCCAGCATTCATATAGGGGTTGTCACTGAAGCTTTCTTT
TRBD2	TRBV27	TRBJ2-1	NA	CASSPGTSGSNEQFF	TGTGCCAGCAGTCCCGGGACTAGCGGGAGCAATGAGCAGTTCTTC
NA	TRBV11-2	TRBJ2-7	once	CASSLQGERDEQYF	TGTGCCAGCAGCTTACAGGGGGAGCGGGACGAGCAGTACTTC
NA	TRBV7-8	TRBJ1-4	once	CASSFRSVVNEKLFF	TGTGCCAGCAGCTTTAGGAGCGTGGTTAATGAAAAACTGTTTTTT
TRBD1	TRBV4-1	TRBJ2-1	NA	CASSPPPRTGYNEQFF	TGCGCCAGCAGCCCCCCACCTCGGACAGGATACAATGAGCAGTTCTTC
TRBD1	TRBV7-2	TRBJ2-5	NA	CASSFTQGWETQYF	TGTGCCAGCAGTTTTACACAGGGGTGGGAGACCCAGTACTTC
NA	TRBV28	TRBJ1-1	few	CASRQNTEAFF	TGTGCCAGCAGACAGAACACTGAAGCTTTCTTT
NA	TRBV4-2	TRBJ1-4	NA	CASSQKQAAGEKLFF	TGTGCCAGCAGCCAAAAACAGGCCGCAGGGGAAAAACTGTTTTTT
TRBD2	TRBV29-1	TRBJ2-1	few	CSGDTTSGGGGEQFF	TGCAGCGGCGACACTACTAGCGGGGGAGGCGGTGAGCAGTTCTTC
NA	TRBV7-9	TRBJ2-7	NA	CASTRDAGFYEQYF	TGTGCCAGCACACGAGACGCCGGGTTCTACGAGCAGTACTTC
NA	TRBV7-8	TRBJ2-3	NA	CASSSSLSGMGDTQYF	TGTGCCAGCAGCTCCTCTCTCTCGGGGATGGGGGATACGCAGTATTTT
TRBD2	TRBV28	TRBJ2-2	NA	CASSFGGGTGELFF	TGTGCCAGCAGTTTCGGCGGGGGAACCGGGGAGCTGTTTTTT
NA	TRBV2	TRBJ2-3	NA	CASTKGFSTDTQYF	TGTGCCAGCACTAAGGGGTTTAGCACAGATACGCAGTATTTT
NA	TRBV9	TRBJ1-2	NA	CASSAHRVPDYGYTF	TGTGCCAGCAGCGCACACAGGGTTCCTGACTATGGCTACACCTTC
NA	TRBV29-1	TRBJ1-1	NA	CSVETVNTEAFF	TGCAGCGTTGAAACAGTGAACACTGAAGCTTTCTTT
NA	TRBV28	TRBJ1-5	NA	CASREADQPQHF	TGTGCCAGCCGGGAGGCGGATCAGCCCCAGCATTTT
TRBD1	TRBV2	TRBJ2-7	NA	CASRRQGQPYEQYF	TGTGCCAGCAGAAGACAGGGGCAACCCTACGAGCAGTACTTC
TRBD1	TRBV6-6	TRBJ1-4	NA	CASSRTGGEEKLFF	TGTGCCAGCAGTCGGACAGGGGGCGAAGAAAAACTGTTTTTT
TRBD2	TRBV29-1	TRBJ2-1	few	CSVAGLADNNEQFF	TGCAGCGTTGCCGGACTAGCGGATAACAATGAGCAGTTCTTC
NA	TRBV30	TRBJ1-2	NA	CAWSVHIGLLNYGYTF	TGTGCCTGGAGTGTACATATCGGACTTTTAAACTATGGCTACACCTTC
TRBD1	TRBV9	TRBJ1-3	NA	CASSAGTGGTNTIYF	TGTGCCAGCAGCGCCGGGACAGGTGGAACAAACACCATATATTTT
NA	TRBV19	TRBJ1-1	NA	CASSIFAGASSAHTEAFF	TGTGCCAGTAGTATTTTTGCAGGGGCCTCAAGCGCCCACACTGAAGCTTTCTTT
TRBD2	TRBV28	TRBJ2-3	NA	CASSLGSASGRRDTQYF	TGTGCCAGCAGTTTAGGGTCCGCTAGCGGGAGAAGGGATACGCAGTATTTT
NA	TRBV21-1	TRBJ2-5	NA	CASSDLKPGQGWFETQYF	TGTGCCAGCAGCGATCTTAAACCGGGACAGGGGTGGTTTGAGACCCAGTACTTC
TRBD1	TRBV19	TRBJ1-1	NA	CASSWGQPNTEAFF	TGTGCCAGTAGTTGGGGACAGCCGAACACTGAAGCTTTCTTT
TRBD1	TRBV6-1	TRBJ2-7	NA	CASSEEDRGYEQYF	TGTGCCAGCAGTGAGGAGGACAGGGGCTACGAGCAGTACTTC
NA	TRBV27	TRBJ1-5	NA	CASSFSLQGNQPQHF	TGTGCCAGCAGTTTTTCTCTCCAGGGCAATCAGCCCCAGCATTTT
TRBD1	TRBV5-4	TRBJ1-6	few	CASSLTGVNSPLHF	TGTGCCAGCAGCCTGACAGGGGTTAATTCACCCCTCCACTTT
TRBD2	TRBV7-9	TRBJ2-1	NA	CASGGLASSYNEQFF	TGTGCCAGCGGAGGACTAGCGAGCTCCTACAATGAGCAGTTCTTC
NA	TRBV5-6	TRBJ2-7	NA	CASSFRGGRTYEQYF	TGTGCCAGCAGCTTTAGGGGGGGTAGGACGTACGAGCAGTACTTC
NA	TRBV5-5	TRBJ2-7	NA	CASSLQRSTYEQYF	TGTGCCAGCAGCTTGCAGCGGTCGACCTACGAGCAGTACTTC
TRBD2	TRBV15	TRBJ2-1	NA	CATSKATGTSGVESEQFF	TGTGCCACCAGCAAGGCAACCGGGACTAGCGGGGTTGAATCGGAGCAGTTCTTC
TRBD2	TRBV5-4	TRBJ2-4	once	CASSIVLAGVDIQYF	TGTGCCAGCAGTATAGTACTAGCGGGAGTAGACATTCAGTACTTC